These 20 T cell receptor beta chains share one sample of origin, sequenced in a study of T cells after yellow fever vaccination. TCRdb re-called the 5' RACE reads through MiXCR, storing one row per CDR3 protein. The sample yields about 550,000 distinct CDR3 sequences, about a fifth seen once. The source material was PBMCs, sampled 15 days after the yellow fever booster vaccination. The receptors originated from a young man who received the YFV17D yellow fever vaccine.

This clonotype was seen a handful of times. The CDR3: CASSVGIGRETQYF. The DNA of the CDR3 is TGTGCCAGCAGCGTAGGAATAGGAAGGGAGACCCAGTACTTC. The chain joins TRBV7-2 to TRBJ2-5; D remains unclear. The V end was cut by 5 bases, the J end by 5 bases, with 15 bases between. Looked up from germline, CDR1 is SGHTA and CDR2 is FQGNSA. CDR3 length: 14 residues. The entire variable domain, with the rest obtained from reference TRBV7-2 and TRBJ2-5, is as follows: GAGVSQSPSNKVTEKGKDVELRCDPISGHTALYWYRQSLGQGLEFLIYFQGNSAPDKSGLPSDRFSAERTGGSVSTLTIQRTQQEDSAVYLCASSVGIGRETQYFGPGTRLLVL.

In its sample, this clonotype was seen a few times. The chain links TRBV10-3 to TRBJ2-7, with D tentatively TRBD2 (5 bases). Trimming took off 6 bases at V and 9 bases at J, with 21 bases between the two ends. The germline V gene has CDR1 ENHRY and CDR2 SYGVKD. CDR3 length: 14 residues. CDR3 sequence reads: CAIREAGDGLAQYF. CDR3 sequence (DNA): TGTGCCATCAGGGAGGCCGGGGATGGGCTCGCGCAGTACTTC.

The rearrangement joins TRBV14 to TRBJ1-1; D is undetermined. The germline CDR1 and CDR2 sequences are SGHDN and FVKESK. The CDR3 totals 12 residues. Deletions cut 3 bases from V and 1 base from J, with 3 bases between. CDR3 loop: CASSHWNTEAFF. Here the CDR3 DNA reads TGTGCCAGCAGCCACTGGAACACTGAAGCTTTCTTT.

In its sample, this clonotype was seen a few times. This chain uses TRBV28 with TRBJ2-5, with 7 bases lining up with TRBD1. The germline gives CDR1 MDHEN, CDR2 SYDVKM. The V segment lost 6 bases and the J segment 5 bases; nucleotides outside the gene matches: 12. The CDR3 spans 15 residues. CDR3 in amino acids: CASSPLGGPEETQYF. CDR3 DNA: TGTGCCAGCAGCCCGTTAGGGGGCCCGGAGGAGACCCAGTACTTC. The complete variable domain, with remaining parts taken from reference TRBV28 and TRBJ2-5, reads DVKVTQSSRYLVKRTGEKVFLECVQDMDHENMFWYRQDPGLGLRLIYFSYDVKMKEKGDIPEGYSVSREKKERFSLILESASTNQTSMYLCASSPLGGPEETQYFGPGTRLLVL.

In this sample, this clonotype turned up a few times. In DNA, the CDR3 is TGTGCCAGCAAAATTGGCCTAGAGGCAGCTTTCTTT. This sequence encodes CASKIGLEAAFF. This chain connects TRBV6-5 to TRBJ1-1; D is unresolved. This CDR3 has 12 residues. V lost 7 bases to trimming and J lost 10 bases, with 16 bases between them. Germline V gives CDR1 MNHEY, CDR2 SVGAGI.

This chain links TRBV7-9 with TRBJ1-3; TRBD1 is a possible D gene (6 bases). V lost 4 bases to trimming and J lost 1 base, with 14 bases between them. Germline loops: CDR1 SEHNR, CDR2 FQNEAQ (reference sequence). The CDR3 length is 16 residues. CDR3 in amino acids: CASSYSGTRSGNTIYF. CDR3 sequence (DNA): TGTGCCAGCAGCTACTCCGGGACAAGATCTGGAAACACCATATATTTT.

This clonotype was detected a few times. The chain has TRBV12-3 or TRBV12-4 and TRBJ2-3; 10 bases map to TRBD2. The J segment lost 3 bases and the V segment lost 3 bases, leaving 6 bases of the junction unmatched. The CDR3 loop spans 16 amino acids. DNA of the CDR3: TGTGCCAGCAGTTTTAGGGCTAGCGGGAGAACAGATACGCAGTATTTT. Translating it yields CASSFRASGRTDTQYF.

The chain carries TRBV5-1 and TRBJ2-2, with D unclear. V lost 3 bases, J lost 2 bases, and 8 bases lay in between. Germline values: CDR1 SGHRS, CDR2 YFSETQ. The CDR3 runs to 14 residues. CDR3 in DNA: TGCGCCAGCAGCTCGTTCTTTAACACCGGGGAGCTGTTTTTT. It is translated as CASSSFFNTGELFF.

The chain carries TRBV12-3 or TRBV12-4 and TRBJ1-1; D is ambiguous. V gave up 7 bases and J gave up 3 bases, with 12 bases separating them. This CDR3 has 13 amino acids. The CDR3 sequence: CASTLRYYTEAFF. The CDR3 bases are TGTGCCAGCACTCTACGGTATTACACTGAAGCTTTCTTT.

The sample holds a few counts of this clonotype. The V call is TRBV5-1, the J call TRBJ2-1, with TRBD1 matching 7 bases. The CDR3 totals 15 residues. V was clipped by 0 bases and J by 8 bases; unmatched bases: 8. Germline V gene lookup returns CDR1 SGHRS and CDR2 YFSETQ. The CDR3 region has the DNA TGCGCCAGCAGCTTGGCCGGGACAGCGCTCTATGAGCAGTTCTTC. Translation gives CASSLAGTALYEQFF.

The chain has TRBV20-1 and TRBJ2-3, with D hard to call. There are 14 residues in the CDR3. Trimming took 1 base from V and 2 from J, leaving 10 bases between them. The germline V gene has CDR1 DFQATT and CDR2 SNEGSKA (reference sequence). CDR3 in amino acids: CSARGPLFTDTQYF. In nucleotides, the CDR3 is TGCAGTGCTAGAGGGCCCCTGTTCACAGATACGCAGTATTTT.

This clonotype was counted between two and nine times. In DNA, the CDR3 is TGTGCCAGCAGTTTCTCGCGGAGCGGGGCCACAGATACGCAGTATTTT. Protein sequence: CASSFSRSGATDTQYF. V gene TRBV28 combines with J gene TRBJ2-3; TRBD2 matches at 7 bases. V dropped 3 bases and J dropped 2; count of bases not matched to a gene: 8. This CDR3 is 16 amino acids long. The germline V gene has CDR1 MDHEN and CDR2 SYDVKM.

The chain is built from TRBV2 and TRBJ2-7, with D unresolved. Trimming removed 11 bases at V and 5 bases at J, with 19 bases between. This CDR3 comprises 13 residues. Germline lookup yields CDR1 SNHLY and CDR2 FYNNEI. The CDR3 nucleotides read TGTGCCGGCCGGGCCCCCTCTCAACACGAGCAGTACTTC. Its translation: CAGRAPSQHEQYF.

This clonotype was counted between two and nine times. J is TRBJ2-5 and V is TRBV28; D is unresolved. The CDR3 contains 15 residues. In germline, CDR1 is MDHEN, CDR2 SYDVKM. Trimming took off 6 bases at V and 1 base at J, with 15 bases between the two ends. DNA of the CDR3: TGTGCCAGCAGGACCTTTTATCAGCTCCAAGAGACCCAGTACTTC. Translating it yields CASRTFYQLQETQYF.

The chain joins TRBV29-1 to TRBJ2-7; D not certain. The CDR3 has 11 amino acids. In germline, CDR1 is SQVTM, CDR2 ANQGSEA. The CDR3 here is CGAHSSYEQYF. DNA of the CDR3: TGCGGCGCCCACAGCTCCTACGAGCAGTACTTC.

The chain carries TRBV19 and TRBJ2-5, with D tentatively TRBD2 (5 bases). V was clipped by 5 bases and J by 7 bases, with 11 bases between them. In germline, CDR1 is LNHDA, CDR2 SQIVND (reference sequence). The CDR3 spans 12 residues. The CDR3 loop reads CASSQDEGTQYF. In nucleotides, the CDR3 is TGTGCCAGTAGTCAGGACGAGGGGACCCAGTACTTC.

This clonotype was found a few times. The chain carries TRBV10-3 and TRBJ2-7; 11 nucleotides line up with TRBD2. CDR1 ENHRY and CDR2 SYGVKD come from the germline V gene. The junction had 12 bases not matched to a gene; V was cut back by 4 bases and J by 4 bases. The CDR3 totals 17 residues. Written as DNA, the CDR3 is TGTGCCATCAGTGCGGGGACCGGGACTAGCGGAGAATACGAGCAGTACTTC. It encodes CAISAGTGTSGEYEQYF.

This chain uses TRBV20-1 with TRBJ2-3, with D possibly being TRBD2 (6 bases). Between the trimmed V and J ends, which lost 6 bases and 5 bases, there was a span of 18 bases. CDR3 length equals 14 residues. The germline gives CDR1 DFQATT, CDR2 SNEGSKA (reference sequence). The DNA for the CDR3 is TGCAGTGCAAGGCCTAGCGTCGAGTTAGATACGCAGTATTTT. Translating it yields CSARPSVELDTQYF.

This clonotype has a handful of counts. CDR3 nucleotide sequence: TGCAGTGCTAGAGATGCGCGGGAGGTCTCCTACGAGCAGTACTTC. It translates to CSARDAREVSYEQYF. V is TRBV20-1 and J is TRBJ2-7; 8 bases agree with TRBD2. V was pared by 0 bases and J by 0 bases, with 4 bases of the junction left unmatched. Germline V lookup: CDR1 DFQATT, CDR2 SNEGSKA (reference sequence). This CDR3 is built from 15 residues.

Only a few counts were recorded for this clonotype. The rearrangement links TRBV25-1 to TRBJ2-7; TRBD1 agrees at 9 bases. Germline assignment: CDR1 MGHDK and CDR2 SYGVNS. The CDR3 covers 13 residues. J was trimmed by 1 base and V by 7 bases; bases with no gene match: 2. CDR3 nucleotide sequence: TGTGCCAGCAAGGGACAGGGTTCCTACGAGCAGTACTTC. Translated, it gives CASKGQGSYEQYF.